A single sample gave rise to the 30 T cell receptor beta chains below, sequenced in a study of shared clonotypes between healthy human individuals. Cells designated naive CD8 were CD45RO-negative and were positively selected for CCR7, with terminally differentiated effector memory CD45RA+ cells excluded. The method was immunoSEQ multiplex PCR; TCRdb's version includes in-frame clones alone and lacks a portion of them. Of about 2 million clones listed, 85% to 95% were seen once; the top ten hold 1.2%. Sequenced sample: naive CD8+ T cells sorted from blood. These receptor sequences come from a man aged 18 to 30 in good health.

Comment on this clone: This same CDR3 is encoded by further DNA sequences in the sample. The chain employs TRBV9 and TRBJ2-7; D is possibly TRBD2 (6 bases). In germline, CDR1 is SGDLS, CDR2 YYNGEE. This CDR3 contains 13 residues. With 2 bases removed from V and 4 bases from J, the gap between germline ends came to 10 bases. CDR3 DNA sequence: TGTGCCAGCAGCGTTGTGGGAGGATACGAGCAGTACTTC. Its translation is CASSVVGGYEQYF.

With respect to this clone: Within the sample, other DNA sequences also encode this same CDR3. V and J are TRBV5-1 and TRBJ1-1; 8 nucleotides agree with TRBD1. Germline V lookup: CDR1 SGHRS, CDR2 YFSETQ. The CDR3 is made up of 13 amino acids. The V and J ends lost 4 bases and 3 bases, in that order; junction bases with no gene match: 2. Here the CDR3 reads CASSPQGDTEAFF. The CDR3 DNA reads TGCGCCAGCAGCCCACAGGGGGACACTGAAGCTTTCTTT. The complete variable domain, with remaining parts taken from reference TRBV5-1 and TRBJ1-1, reads KAGVTQTPRYLIKTRGQQVTLSCSPISGHRSVSWYQQTPGQGLQFLFEYFSETQRNKGNFPGRFSGRQFSNSRSEMNVSTLELGDSALYLCASSPQGDTEAFFGQGTRLTVV.

V is TRBV29-1 and J is TRBJ2-1; D is unresolved. The CDR3 length is 13 residues. The V gene's germline CDR1 is SQVTM and CDR2 ANQGSEA. The V gene lost 4 bases and the J gene lost 0 bases, with 7 bases spanning the gap. The CDR3 DNA reads TGCAGCGTTGTAGTGAGCTCCTACAATGAGCAGTTCTTC. Residues: CSVVVSSYNEQFF.

The J gene is TRBJ1-2, the V gene TRBV27; 7 nucleotides agree with TRBD1. The CDR3 length is 16 residues. Germline-derived CDR1 and CDR2 are MNHEY and SMNVEV (reference sequence). The V gene end was trimmed by 8 bases and the J gene end by 0 bases; junction bases not matched to a gene: 12. The CDR3 bases are TGTGCCAGCGGCGCCGTCTCCGGGACAGCTAACTATGGCTACACCTTC. Protein: CASGAVSGTANYGYTF.

This chain uses TRBV7-8 with TRBJ2-5; no reliable D call. Trimming left V 5 bases short and J 1 base short, with 14 bases between. The CDR3 consists of 15 residues. CDR1 is SGHVS, CDR2 FQNEAQ, per germline. DNA for the CDR3: TGTGCCAGCAGCCAGATCGAACAGATCCAAGAGACCCAGTACTTC. Residues: CASSQIEQIQETQYF.

The chain employs TRBV4-2 and TRBJ2-7, with 10 bases aligning to TRBD1. Germline trimming cut 5 bases from V and 3 bases from J; bases unmatched to any gene: 7. The CDR3 sequence is 15 residues long. Germline CDR1 reads LGHNA; CDR2 reads YNFKEQ. This CDR3 is CASSDVDRGSYEQYF. CDR3 DNA: TGTGCCAGCAGCGACGTGGACAGGGGGAGCTACGAGCAGTACTTC.

The rearrangement links TRBV5-1 to TRBJ2-3, with 11 bases fitting TRBD2. The CDR3 spans 20 residues. The germline V gene has CDR1 SGHRS and CDR2 YFSETQ. V lost 7 bases and J lost 6; bases outside the gene matches: 25. CDR3 sequence: CASGPGLAEVTQERQDTQYF. DNA of the CDR3: TGCGCCAGCGGCCCGGGACTAGCGGAAGTGACTCAAGAACGACAGGATACGCAGTATTTT.

The chain employs TRBV19 and TRBJ1-5, with 9 bases identical to TRBD1. Germline CDR1 and CDR2: LNHDA and SQIVND (reference sequence). Trimming cost V 6 bases and J 3 bases; bases outside gene matches: 12. The CDR3 length is 17 residues. The CDR3 is CASSLPGTGRDNQPQHF. CDR3 coding DNA: TGTGCCAGTAGCCTACCTGGGACAGGGCGAGACAATCAGCCCCAGCATTTT.

The chain links TRBV9 to TRBJ2-1; D possibly corresponds to TRBD1 (7 bases). Germline assignment: CDR1 SGDLS and CDR2 YYNGEE. This CDR3 region has 17 residues. With 3 bases removed from V and 4 bases from J, the gap between germline ends came to 20 bases. The CDR3 reads CASSGGPTGEDYNEQFF. The DNA for the CDR3 is TGTGCCAGCAGCGGCGGACCTACAGGGGAGGATTACAATGAGCAGTTCTTC.

Turning to this clone: Additional DNA sequences in this sample encode the identical CDR3. The CDR3 DNA sequence: TGTGCCAGCAGCTTAGGGATCTCCTACGAGCAGTACTTC. Translation: CASSLGISYEQYF. The V and J genes are TRBV11-2 and TRBJ2-7; D is unclear. The CDR3 contains 13 residues. The germline CDR1 and CDR2 sequences are SGHAT and FQNNGV. V gave up 1 base and J gave up 0 bases, with 4 bases separating them.

The chain combines TRBV7-2 with TRBJ1-5; no clear D. Germline CDR1 reads SGHTA; CDR2 reads FQGNSA. V was clipped by 5 bases and J by 0 bases, with 8 bases between them. The CDR3 is made up of 14 amino acids. The CDR3 sequence is CASSPADSNQPQHF. In DNA, the CDR3 is TGTGCCAGCAGCCCCGCGGATAGCAATCAGCCCCAGCATTTT.

V and J are TRBV4-1 and TRBJ2-3; TRBD2 aligns across 7 bases. After removal of 0 bases from V and 2 bases from J, the junction contained 8 bases not matched to a gene. This CDR3 is 17 amino acids long. The germline gives CDR1 MGHRA, CDR2 YSYEKL. CDR3: CASSQEGLAGDTDTQYF. CDR3 DNA sequence: TGCGCCAGCAGCCAAGAGGGACTCGCGGGGGACACAGATACGCAGTATTTT.

The chain employs TRBV6-6 and TRBJ1-1, with D hard to call. Trimming stripped 8 bases from V and 2 bases from J, with 12 bases between. Per germline, CDR1 MNHNY and CDR2 SVGAGI (reference sequence). CDR3 length: 13 residues. The CDR3 coding sequence is TGTGCCAGCGGCCCCGGGTCCAACACTGAAGCTTTCTTT. This encodes CASGPGSNTEAFF.

The CDR3 sequence: CASSFLAGAPYEQYF. The DNA for the CDR3 is TGTGCCAGCAGCTTTTTGGCAGGAGCCCCCTACGAGCAGTACTTC. The V gene is TRBV7-9, the J gene TRBJ2-7; D gene ambiguous. The CDR3 spans 15 residues. Looked up from germline, CDR1 is SEHNR and CDR2 is FQNEAQ (reference sequence). Deletions cut 3 bases from V and 2 bases from J, with 14 bases between.

Concerning this clone: Other nucleotide sequences from this sample produce the same CDR3. CDR3 sequence reads: CASSILTYNEQFF. Written as DNA, the CDR3 is TGTGCCAGTAGTATCTTAACGTACAATGAGCAGTTCTTC. The chain combines TRBV19 with TRBJ2-1; D ambiguous. The germline gives CDR1 LNHDA, CDR2 SQIVND (reference sequence). Trimming took 3 bases from V and 4 from J, leaving 7 bases between them. The CDR3 is made up of 13 amino acids.

Notes on this clone: The sample has other DNA sequences that encode this CDR3 too. The DNA for the CDR3 is TGTGCCAGCAGTTACGGGCAGGGCTATAATTCACCCCTCCACTTT. Protein sequence: CASSYGQGYNSPLHF. The J gene is TRBJ1-6, the V gene TRBV6-5; D possibly corresponds to TRBD1 (5 bases). V was pared by 2 bases and J by 3 bases, with 8 bases between. Germline assignment: CDR1 MNHEY and CDR2 SVGAGI. CDR3 length: 15 amino acids.

The rearrangement joins TRBV19 to TRBJ2-3, with D uncertain. The V end was cut by 5 bases, the J end by 4 bases, with 10 bases between. The germline V gene has CDR1 LNHDA and CDR2 SQIVND (reference sequence). This CDR3 has 13 residues. In DNA, the CDR3 is TGTGCCAGTAGTCTACGTCCGCCAGATACGCAGTATTTT. As protein: CASSLRPPDTQYF.

This clone has just a few counts. Here the CDR3 reads CASSHDRLGNQPQHF. CDR3 in DNA: TGTGCCAGCAGCCATGACAGGTTAGGCAATCAGCCCCAGCATTTT. The chain links TRBV7-9 to TRBJ1-5, with D perhaps TRBD1 (6 bases). Trimming stripped 5 bases from V and 2 bases from J, with 13 bases between. The CDR3 contains 15 residues. Germline values: CDR1 SEHNR, CDR2 FQNEAQ (reference sequence).

The gene calls are TRBV5-1 and TRBJ2-3; TRBD1 matches 7 bases. There are 16 residues in the CDR3. Germline V CDR1 and CDR2: SGHRS, YFSETQ. Trimming took 1 base from V and 0 from J; bases not matched to a gene: 5. The CDR3 loop reads CASSLFGTVSTDTQYF. The CDR3 nucleotides are TGCGCCAGCAGCTTGTTTGGGACAGTTAGCACAGATACGCAGTATTTT.

The chain uses TRBV4-1 and TRBJ1-2, with TRBD1 matching over 9 bases. The V segment lost 0 bases and the J segment 4 bases; nucleotides outside the gene matches: 9. CDR3 size: 17 residues. Germline V gene data show CDR1 as MGHRA and CDR2 as YSYEKL. CDR3 residues: CASSQDPFGQGSYGYTF. For the CDR3, the DNA is TGCGCCAGCAGCCAAGATCCTTTTGGACAGGGGAGCTATGGCTACACCTTC.

The gene calls are TRBV5-6 and TRBJ2-1; D gene unclear. This CDR3 is 15 amino acids long. The germline V and J ends were trimmed by 1 base and 4 bases, with 12 bases remaining between them. Germline V gene data show CDR1 as SGHDT and CDR2 as YYEEEE. The CDR3: CASSLTKYPYNEQFF. The CDR3 DNA is TGTGCCAGCAGCTTGACCAAATACCCTTACAATGAGCAGTTCTTC.

CDR3 sequence reads: CASRLEVGNTEAFF. CDR3 sequence (DNA): TGTGCCAGCAGACTCGAAGTGGGGAACACTGAAGCTTTCTTT. The chain combines TRBV14 with TRBJ1-1; D remains ambiguous. The CDR3 is 14 residues long. Between the trimmed V and J ends, which lost 6 bases and 1 base, there was a span of 12 bases. Germline V gives CDR1 SGHDN, CDR2 FVKESK.

The CDR3 here is CASSLGQNSYNEQFF. CDR3 nucleotide sequence: TGTGCCAGCAGCTTGGGGCAGAACTCCTACAATGAGCAGTTCTTC. J is TRBJ2-1 and V is TRBV5-5; D remains unclear. This CDR3 has 15 residues. Germline V lookup: CDR1 SGHKS, CDR2 YYEKEE (reference sequence). V lost 0 bases, J lost 0 bases, and 7 bases lay in between.

About this clone: Other DNA sequences in the sample encode the same CDR3. The rearrangement joins TRBV27 to TRBJ2-7, with TRBD1 matching 8 bases. This CDR3 is built from 14 residues. V dropped 2 bases and J dropped 6; count of bases not matched to a gene: 6. Per germline, CDR1 MNHEY and CDR2 SMNVEV (reference sequence). The DNA for the CDR3 is TGTGCCAGCAGTTTAGTCAGGGGGCTTGGCGAGCAGTACTTC. As protein: CASSLVRGLGEQYF.

This chain joins TRBV6-6 and TRBJ2-7; D is unclear. Germline CDR1 MNHNY, CDR2 SVGAGI (reference sequence). Trimming left V 2 bases short and J 5 bases short, with 7 bases between. CDR3 length: 12 amino acids. The CDR3 DNA sequence: TGTGCCAGCAGTTACCCTTTAGACGAGCAGTACTTC. This sequence encodes CASSYPLDEQYF.

The chain links TRBV10-3 to TRBJ2-3, with 9 nucleotides matching TRBD1. The germline CDR1 and CDR2 sequences are ENHRY and SYGVKD. V was pared by 0 bases and J by 2 bases, with 6 bases of the junction left unmatched. The CDR3 covers 17 residues. CDR3 sequence (DNA): TGTGCCATCAGTGAGTCGGTAGGGACAGGGAACACAGATACGCAGTATTTT. As protein: CAISESVGTGNTDTQYF.

The chain combines TRBV11-2 with TRBJ1-1; D gene unclear. Germline lookup yields CDR1 SGHAT and CDR2 FQNNGV. With 1 base removed from V and 3 bases from J, the gap between germline ends came to 6 bases. This CDR3 spans 13 amino acids. The CDR3 nucleotides read TGTGCCAGCAGCTTAGGGTTGCACACTGAAGCTTTCTTT. Its protein is CASSLGLHTEAFF.

The chain couples TRBV4-3 to TRBJ2-7, with D perhaps matching TRBD2 (6 bases). Germline CDR1 and CDR2: LGHNA and YSLEER. This CDR3 region has 14 residues. V was clipped by 0 bases and J by 4 bases, with 10 bases between them. The CDR3 is CASSQELEGYEQYF. The CDR3, as DNA: TGCGCCAGCAGCCAAGAGTTGGAGGGATACGAGCAGTACTTC.

This clone was seen a single time. The rearrangement links TRBV27 to TRBJ1-1, with D maybe TRBD1 (6 bases). Germline CDR1 reads MNHEY; CDR2 reads SMNVEV (reference sequence). The CDR3 sequence is 15 residues long. Trimming cost V 3 bases and J 4 bases, with 15 bases left between them. CDR3 in DNA: TGTGCCAGCAGTTTTTGGGCAGGGGAGGGCACTGAAGCTTTCTTT. Its protein is CASSFWAGEGTEAFF.

This chain joins TRBV7-8 and TRBJ1-2, with 10 bases aligning to TRBD1. Trimming took 5 bases from V and 7 from J; bases not matched to a gene: 4. Germline V lookup: CDR1 SGHVS, CDR2 FQNEAQ. This CDR3 region has 13 residues. CDR3 DNA sequence: TGTGCCAGCAGCATCGGACAGGGGGGTGGCTACACCTTC. Translated, it gives CASSIGQGGGYTF.